This TCR beta chain was sequenced during a study of radiotherapy plus CTLA-4 blockade in lung cancer. Study findings and constraints: With interferon-beta, early dynamics of blood T cell clones were reported to best predict response.

Regarding this clone: Its specificity is unknown.

Germline CDR1 and CDR2: SQVTM and ANQGSEA. The CDR3 has 10 amino acids. V gave up 6 bases and J gave up 6 bases, with 7 bases separating them. TCRdb keeps only in-frame clones here, not all; method: immunoSEQ multiplex PCR. The sample has 47,000 or so clones, 85% seen once. The chain uses TRBV29-1 and TRBJ2-3; D unresolved. The origin of this receptor is a human donor with non-small cell lung cancer whose response to radiotherapy plus ipilimumab could not be evaluated. Sequencing used peripheral blood, obtained from a patient treated with radiotherapy plus ipilimumab. For the CDR3, the DNA is TGCAGCGTAGAGTGGGATACGCAGTATTTT. This gives the protein CSVEWDTQYF.